Each of the 26 T cell receptor beta chains below was sequenced from the same sample in a study of response to subunit inactivated influenza vaccine. TCRdb fed the RT-PCR reads into MiXCR, producing one record per CDR3 protein. The sample lists a few hundred thousand distinct CDR3 sequences, 14% occurring once. Here the sequenced sample was PBMCs from blood, taken 11 to 12 days after vaccination. Receptors were obtained from a man aged 45-60 years who received an inactivated influenza vaccine.

The gene calls are TRBV28 and TRBJ2-1, with a possible D match to TRBD2 (7 bases). The CDR3 runs 16 residues. V shed 7 bases and J shed 0 bases, with 16 bases lying between them. The V gene's germline CDR1 is MDHEN and CDR2 SYDVKM. The DNA of the CDR3 is TGTGCCAGCACCATCTCCCGGGGGGCCTCCTACAATGAGCAGTTCTTC. Translating gives CASTISRGASYNEQFF.

This clonotype was seen repeatedly, ten times or more. The CDR3 nucleotides read TGTGCCAGCAGCTTCAGGACTAGCGGGAACAATGAGCAGTTCTTC. Its protein product is CASSFRTSGNNEQFF. V is TRBV7-9 and J is TRBJ2-1, with 12 bases lining up with TRBD2. The CDR3 sequence is 15 residues long. Germline trimming cut 3 bases from V and 5 bases from J; bases unmatched to any gene: 2. Germline CDR1 reads SEHNR; CDR2 reads FQNEAQ (reference sequence).

V usage is TRBV18 and J usage is TRBJ2-1; D gene uncertain. V dropped 1 base and J dropped 0 bases, with 7 bases sitting between them. CDR3 length equals 15 residues. The germline CDR1 and CDR2 sequences are KGHSH and LQKENI. The DNA of the CDR3 is TGTGCCAGCTCACCACTCGCGGCCTCCTACAATGAGCAGTTCTTC. Its translation is CASSPLAASYNEQFF.

J is TRBJ2-5 and V is TRBV5-1; D is tentatively TRBD1 or TRBD2 (5 bases each). With 1 base removed from V and 1 base from J, the gap between germline ends came to 23 bases. Germline CDR1 is SGHRS and CDR2 is YFSETQ. The CDR3 loop spans 19 amino acids. Here the CDR3 DNA reads TGCGCCAGCAGCTTGCTCAGAGGGGTTCAATACCCCTTCCAAGAGACCCAGTACTTC. Its translation is CASSLLRGVQYPFQETQYF.

The rearrangement joins TRBV15 to TRBJ2-7; D is unclear. V lost 0 bases and J 1 base, leaving 7 bases between the germline ends. Germline CDR1 LNHNV, CDR2 YYDKDF (reference sequence). This CDR3 region has 14 residues. CDR3 residues: CATSRDMVSYEQYF. For the CDR3, the DNA is TGTGCCACCAGCAGAGATATGGTTTCCTACGAGCAGTACTTC.

This clonotype occurred many times. The J gene is TRBJ2-2, the V gene TRBV7-3; D unclear. The germline CDR1 and CDR2 sequences are SGHTA and FQGTGA. V dropped 2 bases and J dropped 3 bases, with 4 bases sitting between them. The CDR3 spans 13 residues. The CDR3: CASSLSDTGELFF. The DNA for the CDR3 is TGTGCCAGCAGCTTATCTGACACCGGGGAGCTGTTTTTT. Combining the CDR3 with reference TRBV7-3 and TRBJ2-2 gives the whole variable domain GAGVSQTPSNKVTEKGKYVELRCDPISGHTALYWYRQSLGQGPEFLIYFQGTGAADDSGLPNDRFFAVRPEGSVSTLKIQRTERGDSAVYLCASSLSDTGELFFGEGSRLTVL.

In this sample, this clonotype turned up a few times. The rearrangement joins TRBV28 to TRBJ2-7; D is undetermined. The CDR3 has 12 amino acids. Between the trimmed V and J ends, which lost 6 bases and 7 bases, there was a span of 13 bases. Germline values: CDR1 MDHEN, CDR2 SYDVKM. The CDR3: CASSLSAVEQYF. The CDR3 DNA sequence: TGTGCCAGCAGCTTGTCGGCGGTGGAGCAGTACTTC.

This clonotype was detected a few times. The chain couples TRBV10-3 to TRBJ2-3; the match to TRBD2 covers 13 bases. The CDR3 totals 18 residues. The germline V gene has CDR1 ENHRY and CDR2 SYGVKD. V dropped 10 bases and J dropped 4; count of bases not matched to a gene: 17. The CDR3 DNA follows: TGTGCCACCAGGGGACCCGGACTAGCGGGAGCGGTGGCAGATACGCAGTATTTT. This translates into CATRGPGLAGAVADTQYF.

This clonotype was picked up a small number of times. This chain links TRBV14 with TRBJ1-6, with D perhaps TRBD1 (5 bases). The V gene lost 2 bases and the J gene lost 10 bases, with 9 bases spanning the gap. This CDR3 region has 13 residues. The germline V gene has CDR1 SGHDN and CDR2 FVKESK. CDR3 region: CASSQTRGSPLHF. CDR3 nucleotide sequence: TGTGCCAGCAGCCAAACTCGGGGGTCACCCCTCCACTTT.

The rearrangement joins TRBV20-1 to TRBJ2-3; 7 bases are a match to TRBD2. With 4 bases clipped from V and 4 bases from J, the junction kept 14 bases outside the gene matches. CDR1 and CDR2 (germline): DFQATT, SNEGSKA (reference sequence). The CDR3 spans 16 residues. This CDR3 reads CSATKPGLRTSDTQYF. CDR3 DNA sequence: TGCAGTGCTACGAAACCGGGACTAAGAACTTCAGATACGCAGTATTTT.

The chain's CDR3 is CASSLLGGPSEQFF. The CDR3 DNA reads TGCGCCAGCAGCCTCTTGGGGGGGCCCAGCGAGCAGTTCTTC. V is TRBV4-1 and J is TRBJ2-1, with TRBD2 as a possible D gene (7 bases). Per the germline V gene, CDR1 is MGHRA and CDR2 is YSYEKL. The V and J ends lost 4 bases and 10 bases respectively, with 17 bases between them. The CDR3 runs 14 residues.

This clonotype was counted ten times or more. V gene TRBV5-1 combines with J gene TRBJ2-5, with unresolved D. CDR3 length: 13 amino acids. Germline CDR1 and CDR2: SGHRS and YFSETQ. Trimming took 7 bases from V and 1 from J, leaving 11 bases between them. The CDR3 loop is CASCLLSQETQYF. Here the CDR3 DNA reads TGCGCCAGCTGCCTTCTGAGCCAAGAGACCCAGTACTTC. Supplemented by reference TRBV5-1 and TRBJ2-5, the full variable domain reads KAGVTQTPRYLIKTRGQQVTLSCSPISGHRSVSWYQQTPGQGLQFLFEYFSETQRNKGNFPGRFSGRQFSNSRSEMNVSTLELGDSALYLCASCLLSQETQYFGPGTRLLVL.

Regarding this clonotype: A junction boundary mismatches the germline segment, possibly from a read error. V and J are TRBV9 and TRBJ2-3, with TRBD2 matching 9 bases. Germline CDR1 reads SGDLS; CDR2 reads YYNGEE. CDR3 length: 16 residues. Here the CDR3 reads CASSVRISGSIDTQYF. The CDR3 nucleotides are TGTGCCAGCAGCGTCCGGATTAGCGGGAGCATAGATACGCAGTATTTT. Drawing the rest from reference TRBV9 and TRBJ2-3, the complete variable domain is DSGVTQTPKHLITATGQRVTLRCSPRSGDLSVYWYQQSLDQGLQFLIQYYNGEERAKGNILERFSAQQFPDLHSELNLSSLELGDSALYFCASSVRISGSIDTQYFGPGTRLTVL.

This clonotype was picked up a small number of times. The rearrangement uses TRBV5-1 and TRBJ2-1, with no clear D. The ends were cut back, 3 bases at V and 7 bases at J, with 8 bases in the middle. The CDR3 is 12 residues long. Germline V gene data show CDR1 as SGHRS and CDR2 as YFSETQ. CDR3 sequence reads: CASSWDLNEQFF. The CDR3 DNA sequence: TGCGCCAGCAGCTGGGATCTGAATGAGCAGTTCTTC.

This clonotype was counted between two and nine times. V and J are TRBV5-1 and TRBJ2-2, with 8 bases lining up with TRBD1. The junction had 1 base not matched to a gene; V was cut back by 0 bases and J by 6 bases. Germline CDR1 reads SGHRS; CDR2 reads YFSETQ. CDR3 length equals 14 residues. The CDR3: CASSLGQGPGELFF. DNA for the CDR3: TGCGCCAGCAGCTTGGGACAGGGGCCCGGGGAGCTGTTTTTT.

There are a few counts of this clonotype. The V call is TRBV20-1, the J call TRBJ2-3; 9 positions agree with TRBD2. The germline V gene encodes CDR1 DFQATT and CDR2 SNEGSKA (reference sequence). This CDR3 has 15 amino acids. V gave up 7 bases and J gave up 2 bases; unmatched junction bases: 10. In DNA, the CDR3 is TGCAGTGGGGCTCGGGGCGGGGGGGTCACAGATACGCAGTATTTT. Its translation: CSGARGGGVTDTQYF.

This clonotype was detected many times. The chain is built from TRBV6-1 and TRBJ1-1; D gene uncertain. Germline assignment: CDR1 MNHNS and CDR2 SASEGT. The V and J ends lost 4 bases and 1 base respectively, with 10 bases between them. The CDR3 is 14 amino acids. CDR3 protein: CASSGMMTNTEAFF. CDR3 DNA sequence: TGTGCCAGCAGTGGAATGATGACGAACACTGAAGCTTTCTTT.

The chain employs TRBV4-1 and TRBJ2-2; D possibly corresponds to TRBD2 (6 bases). The CDR3 consists of 17 residues. CDR1 is MGHRA, CDR2 YSYEKL, per germline. V gave up 0 bases and J gave up 4 bases, with 15 bases separating them. The DNA for the CDR3 is TGCGCCAGCAGCCAAGATAGGGACTCCGCGCGCACCGGGGAGCTGTTTTTT. It codes for CASSQDRDSARTGELFF.

This clonotype was seen more than once but under ten times. V is TRBV9 and J is TRBJ2-3, with 10 bases that match TRBD2. Trimming took 1 base from V and 1 from J; bases not matched to a gene: 3. Germline loops: CDR1 SGDLS, CDR2 YYNGEE. The CDR3 covers 16 residues. CDR3: CASSVQGTSGTDTQYF. The CDR3 coding sequence is TGTGCCAGCAGCGTACAAGGGACTAGCGGCACAGATACGCAGTATTTT.

This clonotype was seen only a few times. CDR3: CASSLALRVSGYTF. The CDR3 DNA is TGTGCCAGCAGTTTAGCGCTCAGGGTGTCGGGCTACACCTTC. The chain joins TRBV12-3 or TRBV12-4 to TRBJ1-2, with D tentatively TRBD1 (5 bases). V was trimmed by 0 bases and J by 8 bases, leaving 13 bases between them. The CDR3 has 14 residues.

In its sample, this clonotype was seen once. The germline gene is not matched at one end of the junction; a read error may be the cause. CDR3 residues: CRVEAGVGYEQYF. CDR3 sequence (DNA): TGCAGAGTTGAAGCGGGGGTCGGGTACGAGCAGTACTTC. V usage is TRBV29-1 and J usage is TRBJ2-7, with 8 bases aligning to TRBD2. CDR1 is SQVTM, CDR2 ANQGSEA, per germline. The CDR3 runs to 13 residues.

CDR3 DNA: TGTGCCAGCAGATTACAGGGTTGGGGCACAGATACGCAGTATTTT. Translating it yields CASRLQGWGTDTQYF. J is TRBJ2-3 and V is TRBV27; a weak D match, TRBD1 (6 bases). Germline V lookup: CDR1 MNHEY, CDR2 SMNVEV (reference sequence). This CDR3 is built from 15 residues. V dropped 6 bases and J dropped 1 base, with 14 bases sitting between them.

This chain links TRBV7-8 with TRBJ1-4, with D perhaps matching TRBD1 (6 bases). The CDR3 extends over 14 amino acids. From germline, CDR1 is SGHVS and CDR2 FQNEAQ. V lost 5 bases and J 8 bases, leaving 15 bases between the germline ends. CDR3 sequence reads: CASSPRTAQEKLFF. The CDR3 DNA reads as TGTGCCAGCAGCCCCCGGACAGCGCAGGAAAAACTGTTTTTT.

V is TRBV24-1 and J is TRBJ2-5, with a possible D match to TRBD2 (5 bases). CDR1 is KGHDR and CDR2 is SFDVKD in the germline V gene. The CDR3 sequence is 15 residues long. Trimming cost V 5 bases and J 1 base, with 13 bases left between them. The DNA of the CDR3 is TGTGCCACCAGTGGTGCCGAGGGAATCCAAGAGACCCAGTACTTC. It codes for CATSGAEGIQETQYF.

There are many counts of this clonotype. J is TRBJ1-1 and V is TRBV5-1; D uncertain. Germline CDR1 reads SGHRS; CDR2 reads YFSETQ. Trimming took 0 bases from V and 0 from J, leaving 6 bases between them. The CDR3 contains 14 residues. CDR3 coding DNA: TGCGCCAGCAGCTTGGTGGGCCTGAACACTGAAGCTTTCTTT. Protein: CASSLVGLNTEAFF.

This clonotype was seen only a few times. The chain is built from TRBV27 and TRBJ1-5; possible D gene TRBD1, 6 bases. CDR1 MNHEY and CDR2 SMNVEV come from the germline V gene (reference sequence). The CDR3 is 14 residues long. V lost 3 bases and J 6 bases, leaving 12 bases between the germline ends. Here the CDR3 reads CASSFRGWGQPQHF. For the CDR3, the DNA is TGTGCCAGCAGTTTCAGGGGATGGGGTCAGCCCCAGCATTTT.